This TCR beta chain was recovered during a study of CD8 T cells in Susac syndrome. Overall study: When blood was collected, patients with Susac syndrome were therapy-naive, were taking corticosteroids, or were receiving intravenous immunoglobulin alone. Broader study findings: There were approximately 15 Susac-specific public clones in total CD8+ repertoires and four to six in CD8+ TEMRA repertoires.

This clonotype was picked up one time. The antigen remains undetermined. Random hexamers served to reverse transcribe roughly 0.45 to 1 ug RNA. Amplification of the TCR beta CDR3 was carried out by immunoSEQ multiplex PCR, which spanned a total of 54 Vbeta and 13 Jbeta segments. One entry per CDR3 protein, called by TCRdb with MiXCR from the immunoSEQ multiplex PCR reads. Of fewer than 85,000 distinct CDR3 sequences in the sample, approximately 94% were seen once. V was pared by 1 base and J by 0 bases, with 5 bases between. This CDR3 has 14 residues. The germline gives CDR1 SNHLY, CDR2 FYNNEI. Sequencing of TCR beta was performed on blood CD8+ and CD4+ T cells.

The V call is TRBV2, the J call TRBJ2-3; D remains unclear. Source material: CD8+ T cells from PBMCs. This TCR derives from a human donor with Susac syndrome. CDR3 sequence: CASSEVDSTDTQYF. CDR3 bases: TGTGCCAGCAGTGAAGTGGACAGCACAGATACGCAGTATTTT.